This T cell receptor (beta chain) was identified in a study of blood T cell repertoires in COVID-19 (dated by TCRdb to about 2020). Broadly, across the study: Collaborator samples came from the United States, Italy and Spain and covered acute and convalescent phases of COVID-19. Deeply sampled blood TCRbeta repertoires from subjects exposed to, actively infected with, or recovered from COVID-19 were included in the dataset. The samples were drawn from the first 160 participants of the ongoing ImmuneRACE study and from 1,200 or so subjects provided by 6 global collaborators. The sample metadata nearly always contained a de-identified subject ID, COVID-19 status, age in years and sex. A freely available public database, intended as a resource for researchers studying the immune response to SARS-CoV-2, is where the repertoires were released. Where HLA class I and class II types were available, the types were taken from metadata supplied by the sample provider, not from assay-based typing. The prospective study material was composed of cDNA or gDNA derived from T cells, B-cell-depleted T cells, or PBMCs. On the study overall, not on this receptor specifically: The quantity of clinical and demographic metadata differed by source and by participant and was supplied without curation.

In the case of this clone: The antigen it binds to is not known. No much larger clone exists at a distance of one base, and base qualities are not known.

TCRbeta CDR3 regions were amplified from genomic DNA by means of the immunoSEQ Assay, a bias-controlled multiplex PCR. As for the original processing: Within the assay, amplification of reference gene primers was used to estimate how many nucleated cells each sample contained. Sequence reads were collapsed and filtered to measure the absolute abundance of every unique TCRbeta CDR3 rearrangement. For each sample, productive Simpson clonality was calculated as the square root of Simpson's diversity index over productive rearrangements. This is the immuneACCESS table as TCRdb keeps it, with only in-frame sequences that have V and J called. A part of the clones is gone; compared with another copy, unresolved V genes explain less than half, and the rest is unexplained. V and J calls and clone size are those listed in that table; D and trimming were worked out from the DNA. In all, the sample holds 250,000 to 350,000 clones, and roughly 88% of those were seen once. The ten largest clonotypes hold under 4.5% of the sample.

Measured from the cysteine to the phenylalanine, the CDR3 is 14 residues long. CDR3 DNA is the only sequence kept; it has 42 bases, read in frame from the first base. Trimming accounts for 7 bases at V and 2 bases at J, while the number of junction bases matched to no gene is 7. CDR1 and CDR2, per the germline V gene, are MDHEN and SYDVKM. Collaborating institutions collected whole blood in K2EDTA tubes following their own protocols. For TCRbeta analysis, collaborator samples were shipped as frozen whole blood, as isolated PBMCs, or as DNA extracted from either sample type. This receptor was identified in a woman aged 45-60 years with active or convalescent COVID-19. Material for sequencing was peripheral blood. Recombination connected TRBV28 to TRBJ2-7; TRBD1 agrees with 8 junctional bases. In nucleotide form, the sequence is TGTGCCAGCAACGTGGGACAGGTGCCCTACGAGCAGTACTTC. This yields the protein CASNVGQVPYEQYF.